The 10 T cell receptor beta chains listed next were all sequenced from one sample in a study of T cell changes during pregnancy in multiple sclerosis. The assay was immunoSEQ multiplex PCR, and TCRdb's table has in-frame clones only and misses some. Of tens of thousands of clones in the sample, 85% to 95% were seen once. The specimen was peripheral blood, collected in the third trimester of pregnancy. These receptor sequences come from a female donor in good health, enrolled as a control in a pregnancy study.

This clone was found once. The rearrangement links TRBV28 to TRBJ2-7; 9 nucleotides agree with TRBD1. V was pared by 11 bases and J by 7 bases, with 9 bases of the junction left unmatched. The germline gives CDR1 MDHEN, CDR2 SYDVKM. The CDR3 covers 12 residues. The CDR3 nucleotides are TGTGCCGGGGGGGACAGGGCGGAGGAGCAGTACTTC. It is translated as CAGGDRAEEQYF.

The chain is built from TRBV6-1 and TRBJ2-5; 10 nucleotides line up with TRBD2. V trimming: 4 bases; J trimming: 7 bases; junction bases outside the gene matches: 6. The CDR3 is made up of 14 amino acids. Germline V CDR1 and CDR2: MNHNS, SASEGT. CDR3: CASSGASGGWTQYF. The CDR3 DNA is TGTGCCAGCAGTGGGGCTAGCGGGGGTTGGACCCAGTACTTC.

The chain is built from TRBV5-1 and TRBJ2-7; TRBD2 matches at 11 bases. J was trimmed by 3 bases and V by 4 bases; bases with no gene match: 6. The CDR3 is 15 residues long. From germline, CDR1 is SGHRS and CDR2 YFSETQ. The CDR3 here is CASSPLAGAVYEQYF. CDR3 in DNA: TGCGCCAGCAGCCCACTAGCGGGAGCCGTCTACGAGCAGTACTTC.

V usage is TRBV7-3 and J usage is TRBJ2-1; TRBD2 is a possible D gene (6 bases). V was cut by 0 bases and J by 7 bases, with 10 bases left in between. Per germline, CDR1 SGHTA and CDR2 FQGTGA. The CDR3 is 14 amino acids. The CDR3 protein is CASSLTSGGNEQFF. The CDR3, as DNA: TGTGCCAGCAGCTTAACCTCTGGGGGGAATGAGCAGTTCTTC.

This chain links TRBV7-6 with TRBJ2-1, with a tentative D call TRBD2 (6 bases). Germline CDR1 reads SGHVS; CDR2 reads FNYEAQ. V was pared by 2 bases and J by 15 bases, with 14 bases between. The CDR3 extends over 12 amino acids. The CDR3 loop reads CASSLLGGLRFF. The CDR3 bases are TGTGCCAGCAGCTTACTGGGGGGATTGCGGTTCTTC.

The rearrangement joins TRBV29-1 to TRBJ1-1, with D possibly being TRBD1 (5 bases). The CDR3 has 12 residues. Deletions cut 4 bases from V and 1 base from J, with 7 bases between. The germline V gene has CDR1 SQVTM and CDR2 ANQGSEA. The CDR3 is CSVVQANTEAFF. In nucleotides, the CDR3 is TGCAGCGTTGTACAGGCGAACACTGAAGCTTTCTTT.

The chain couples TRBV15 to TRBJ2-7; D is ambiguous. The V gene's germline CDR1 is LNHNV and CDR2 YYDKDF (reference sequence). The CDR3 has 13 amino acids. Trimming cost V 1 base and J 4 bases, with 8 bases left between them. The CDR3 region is CATSRVDTYEQYF. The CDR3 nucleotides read TGTGCCACCAGCAGAGTAGACACTTACGAGCAGTACTTC. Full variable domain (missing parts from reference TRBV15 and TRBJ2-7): DAMVIQNPRYQVTQFGKPVTLSCSQTLNHNVMYWYQQKSSQAPKLLFHYYDKDFNNEADTPDNFQSRRPNTSFCFLDIRSPGLGDTAMYLCATSRVDTYEQYFGPGTRLTVT.

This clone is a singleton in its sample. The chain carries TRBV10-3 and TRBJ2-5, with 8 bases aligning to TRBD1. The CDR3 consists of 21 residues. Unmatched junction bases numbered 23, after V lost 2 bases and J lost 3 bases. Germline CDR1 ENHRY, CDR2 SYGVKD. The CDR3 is CAISEGNLLTLKGQGEETQYF. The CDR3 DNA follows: TGTGCCATCAGTGAGGGCAATCTGTTAACATTGAAAGGACAGGGCGAAGAGACCCAGTACTTC.

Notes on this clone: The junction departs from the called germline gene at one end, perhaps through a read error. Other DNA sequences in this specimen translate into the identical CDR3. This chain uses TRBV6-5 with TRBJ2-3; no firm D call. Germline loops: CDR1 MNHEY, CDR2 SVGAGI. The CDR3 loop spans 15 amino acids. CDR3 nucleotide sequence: TGTGCCAGCAGTTACTCGCGAGGCAGCACGGATACGCAGTATTTT. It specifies CASSYSRGSTDTQYF.

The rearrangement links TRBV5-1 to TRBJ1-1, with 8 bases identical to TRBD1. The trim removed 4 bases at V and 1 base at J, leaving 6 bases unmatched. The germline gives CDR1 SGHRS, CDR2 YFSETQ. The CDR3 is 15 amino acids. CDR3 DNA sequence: TGCGCCAGCAGCCCTCAGGGGGCTGAGAACACTGAAGCTTTCTTT. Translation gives CASSPQGAENTEAFF.